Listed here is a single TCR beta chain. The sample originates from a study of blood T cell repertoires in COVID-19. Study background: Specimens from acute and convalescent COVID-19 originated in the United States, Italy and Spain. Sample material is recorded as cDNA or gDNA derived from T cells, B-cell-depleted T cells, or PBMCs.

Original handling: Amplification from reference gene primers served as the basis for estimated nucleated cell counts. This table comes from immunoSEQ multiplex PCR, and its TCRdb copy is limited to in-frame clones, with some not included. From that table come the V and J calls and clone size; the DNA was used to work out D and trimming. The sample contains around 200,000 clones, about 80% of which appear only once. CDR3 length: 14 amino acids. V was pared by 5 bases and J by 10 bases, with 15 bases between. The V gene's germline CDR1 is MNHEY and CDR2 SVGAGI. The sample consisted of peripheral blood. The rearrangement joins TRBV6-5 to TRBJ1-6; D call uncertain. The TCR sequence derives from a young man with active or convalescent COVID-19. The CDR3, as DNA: TGTGCCAGCAGTCGAGCCTCGGGGAGCTCACCCCTCCACTTT. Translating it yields CASSRASGSSPLHF.